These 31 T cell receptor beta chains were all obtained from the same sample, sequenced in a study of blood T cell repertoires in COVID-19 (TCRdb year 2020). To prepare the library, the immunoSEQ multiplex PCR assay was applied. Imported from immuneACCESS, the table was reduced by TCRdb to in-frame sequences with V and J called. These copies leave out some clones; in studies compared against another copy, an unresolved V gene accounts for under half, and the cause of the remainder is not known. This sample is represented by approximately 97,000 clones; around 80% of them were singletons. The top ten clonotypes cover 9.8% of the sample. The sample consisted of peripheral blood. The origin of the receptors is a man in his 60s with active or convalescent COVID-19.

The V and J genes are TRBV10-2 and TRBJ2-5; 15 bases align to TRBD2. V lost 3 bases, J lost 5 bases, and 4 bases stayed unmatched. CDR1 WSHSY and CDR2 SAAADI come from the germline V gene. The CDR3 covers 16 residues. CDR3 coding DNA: TGCGCCAGCAGTGAATGGACTAGCGGGAGGGGGGAGACCCAGTACTTC. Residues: CASSEWTSGRGETQYF.

The CDR3 protein is CASGATGKQPQHF. The CDR3 region has the DNA TGTGCTAGTGGGGCTACAGGGAAGCAGCCCCAGCATTTT. The chain is built from TRBV12-5 and TRBJ1-5, with D possibly matching TRBD1 (6 bases). The ends were cut back, 6 bases at V and 7 bases at J, with 13 bases in the middle. CDR1 is LGHNT, CDR2 FRNRAP, per germline. The CDR3 runs to 13 residues.

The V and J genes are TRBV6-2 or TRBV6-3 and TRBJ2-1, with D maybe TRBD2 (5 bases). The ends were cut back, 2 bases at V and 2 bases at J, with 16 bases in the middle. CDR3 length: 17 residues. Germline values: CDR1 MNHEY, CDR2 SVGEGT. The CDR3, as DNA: TGTGCCAGCAGTTACGTCGAGGGTGTCGTGCCCTACAATGAGCAGTTCTTC. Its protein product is CASSYVEGVVPYNEQFF.

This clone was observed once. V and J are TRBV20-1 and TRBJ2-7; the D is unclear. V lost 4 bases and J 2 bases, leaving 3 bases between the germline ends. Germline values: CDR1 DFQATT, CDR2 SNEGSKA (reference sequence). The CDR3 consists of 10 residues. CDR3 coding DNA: TGCAGTGCTACAACCTACGAGCAGTACTTC. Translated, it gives CSATTYEQYF.

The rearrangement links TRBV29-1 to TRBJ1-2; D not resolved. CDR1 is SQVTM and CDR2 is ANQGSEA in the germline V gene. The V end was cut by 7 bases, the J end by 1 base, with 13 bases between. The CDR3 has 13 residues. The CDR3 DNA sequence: TGCAGCGCCGCCGGAGGGTTTAACTATGGCTACACCTTC. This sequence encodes CSAAGGFNYGYTF.

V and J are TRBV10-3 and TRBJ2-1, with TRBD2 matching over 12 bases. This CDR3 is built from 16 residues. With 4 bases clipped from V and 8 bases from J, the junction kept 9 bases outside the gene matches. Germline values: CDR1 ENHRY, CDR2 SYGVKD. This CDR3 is CAISGLAGGLGDEQFF. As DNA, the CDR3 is TGTGCCATCAGTGGGCTAGCGGGAGGGCTAGGCGATGAGCAGTTCTTC.

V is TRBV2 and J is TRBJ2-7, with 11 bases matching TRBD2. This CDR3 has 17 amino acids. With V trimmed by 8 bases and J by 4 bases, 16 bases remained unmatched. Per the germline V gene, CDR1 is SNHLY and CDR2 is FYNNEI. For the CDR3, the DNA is TGTGCCAGCCGAGGATTTCAGGGGACTAGCGGTTTGTACGAGCAGTACTTC. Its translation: CASRGFQGTSGLYEQYF.

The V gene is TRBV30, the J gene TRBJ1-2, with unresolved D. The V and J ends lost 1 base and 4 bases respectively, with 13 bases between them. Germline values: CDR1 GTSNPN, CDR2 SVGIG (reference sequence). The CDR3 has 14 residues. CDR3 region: CAWSGRPRAYGYTF. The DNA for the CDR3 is TGTGCCTGGAGTGGCAGGCCGAGGGCCTATGGCTACACCTTC.

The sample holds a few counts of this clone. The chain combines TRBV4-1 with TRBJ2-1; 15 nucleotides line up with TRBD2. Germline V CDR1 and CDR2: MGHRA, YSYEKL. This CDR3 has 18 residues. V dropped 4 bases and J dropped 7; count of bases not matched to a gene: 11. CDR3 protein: CASSLISGGTSGRNEQFF. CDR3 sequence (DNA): TGCGCCAGCAGCCTGATAAGTGGTGGGACTAGCGGGAGGAATGAGCAGTTCTTC.

DNA of the CDR3: TGTGCCAGCAGTGTGGAGCGGAGCTACGAGCAGTACGTC. Protein product: CASSVERSYEQYV. The chain joins TRBV2 to TRBJ2-7, with a weak D call TRBD2 (5 bases). Germline assignment: CDR1 SNHLY and CDR2 FYNNEI. The CDR3 loop spans 13 amino acids. V was clipped by 4 bases and J by 3 bases, with 10 bases between them.

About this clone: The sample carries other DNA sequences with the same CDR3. The CDR3 nucleotides are TGTGCCAGCAGTTACTCGGGGGGGGATGGCTACACCTTC. The encoded protein is CASSYSGGDGYTF. The chain is built from TRBV6-5 and TRBJ1-2; the D gene is possibly TRBD1 (5 bases). V was cut by 0 bases and J by 6 bases, with 8 bases left in between. Germline V gene sequence: CDR1 MNHEY, CDR2 SVGAGI. The CDR3 is 13 residues long.

CDR3 DNA: TGCGCCAGCAGCTTGGACCGAATTGCGGGAGGGTGGGAGACCCAGTACTTC. Translated: CASSLDRIAGGWETQYF. The rearrangement uses TRBV5-1 and TRBJ2-5, with TRBD2 identical over 9 bases. J gave up 5 bases and V 0 bases, and 11 bases lay outside the gene matches. In germline, CDR1 is SGHRS, CDR2 YFSETQ. The CDR3 contains 17 residues. The entire variable domain, with the rest obtained from reference TRBV5-1 and TRBJ2-5, is as follows: KAGVTQTPRYLIKTRGQQVTLSCSPISGHRSVSWYQQTPGQGLQFLFEYFSETQRNKGNFPGRFSGRQFSNSRSEMNVSTLELGDSALYLCASSLDRIAGGWETQYFGPGTRLLVL.

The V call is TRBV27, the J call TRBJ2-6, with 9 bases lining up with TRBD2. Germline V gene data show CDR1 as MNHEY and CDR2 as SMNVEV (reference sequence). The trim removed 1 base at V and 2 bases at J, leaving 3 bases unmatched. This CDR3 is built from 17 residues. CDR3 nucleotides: TGTGCCAGCAGTTTATACGGCGGGAGGGCTGGGGCCAACGTCCTGACTTTC. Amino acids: CASSLYGGRAGANVLTF.

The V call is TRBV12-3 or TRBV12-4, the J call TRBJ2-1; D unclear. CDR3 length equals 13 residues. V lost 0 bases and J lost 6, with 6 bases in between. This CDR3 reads CASSLAGPNEQFF. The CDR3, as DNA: TGTGCCAGCAGTTTAGCGGGCCCCAATGAGCAGTTCTTC.

CDR3 coding DNA: TGTGCCAGCAGCTTACCAGGGGGTAACACCGGGGAGCTGTTTTTT. Translated: CASSLPGGNTGELFF. The rearrangement joins TRBV7-8 to TRBJ2-2; TRBD1 aligns across 7 bases. V was clipped by 2 bases and J by 2 bases; unmatched bases: 2. This CDR3 comprises 15 residues. Germline V gives CDR1 SGHVS, CDR2 FQNEAQ.

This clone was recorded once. DNA of the CDR3: TGTGCCAGCAACGGGACAGGGCATTATGGCTACACCTTC. Translated: CASNGTGHYGYTF. The V gene is TRBV5-8, the J gene TRBJ1-2; 9 nucleotides match TRBD1. After removal of 6 bases from V and 5 bases from J, the junction contained 5 bases not matched to a gene. Germline CDR1 reads SGHTS; CDR2 reads YDEGEE. There are 13 residues in the CDR3.

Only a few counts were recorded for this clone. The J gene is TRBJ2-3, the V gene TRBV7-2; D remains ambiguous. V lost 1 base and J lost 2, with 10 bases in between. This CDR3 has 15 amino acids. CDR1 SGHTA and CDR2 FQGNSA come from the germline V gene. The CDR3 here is CASSLESFHTDTQYF. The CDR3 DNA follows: TGTGCCAGCAGCTTAGAATCATTTCACACAGATACGCAGTATTTT.

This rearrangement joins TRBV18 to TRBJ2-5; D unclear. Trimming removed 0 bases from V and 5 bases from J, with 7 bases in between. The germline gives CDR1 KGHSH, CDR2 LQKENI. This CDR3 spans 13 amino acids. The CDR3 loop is CASSPPIGETQYF. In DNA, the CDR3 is TGTGCCAGCTCACCACCGATCGGGGAGACCCAGTACTTC.

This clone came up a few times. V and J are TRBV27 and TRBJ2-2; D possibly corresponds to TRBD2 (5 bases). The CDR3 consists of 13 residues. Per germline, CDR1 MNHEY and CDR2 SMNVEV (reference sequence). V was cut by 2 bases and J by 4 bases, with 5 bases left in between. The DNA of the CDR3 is TGTGCCAGCAGTTTACGGGGCACCGGGGAGCTGTTTTTT. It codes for CASSLRGTGELFF.

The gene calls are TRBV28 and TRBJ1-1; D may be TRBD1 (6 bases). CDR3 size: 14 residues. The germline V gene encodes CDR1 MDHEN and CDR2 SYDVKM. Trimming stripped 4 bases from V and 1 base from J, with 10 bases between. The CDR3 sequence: CASSYGQKNTEAFF. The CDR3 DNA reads TGTGCCAGCAGTTACGGACAGAAGAACACTGAAGCTTTCTTT.

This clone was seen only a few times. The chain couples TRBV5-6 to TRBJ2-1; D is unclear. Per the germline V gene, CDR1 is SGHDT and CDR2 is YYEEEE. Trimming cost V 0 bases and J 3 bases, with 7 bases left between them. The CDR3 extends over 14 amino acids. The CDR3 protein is CASSLGYSYNEQFF. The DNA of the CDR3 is TGTGCCAGCAGCTTGGGGTACAGCTACAATGAGCAGTTCTTC.

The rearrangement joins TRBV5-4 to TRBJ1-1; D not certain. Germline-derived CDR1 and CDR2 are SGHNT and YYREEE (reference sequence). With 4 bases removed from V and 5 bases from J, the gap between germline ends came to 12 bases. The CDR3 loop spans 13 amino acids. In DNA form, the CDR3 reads TGTGCCAGCAGCCAGGAGGCGTGGACTGAAGCTTTCTTT. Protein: CASSQEAWTEAFF.

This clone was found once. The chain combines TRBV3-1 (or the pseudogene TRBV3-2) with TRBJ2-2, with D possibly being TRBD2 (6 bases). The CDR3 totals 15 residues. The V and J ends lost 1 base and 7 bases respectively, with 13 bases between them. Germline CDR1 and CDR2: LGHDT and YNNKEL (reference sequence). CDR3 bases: TGTGCCAGCAGCCAAGTTGCGGGGTCGAACGGGGAGCTGTTTTTT. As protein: CASSQVAGSNGELFF.

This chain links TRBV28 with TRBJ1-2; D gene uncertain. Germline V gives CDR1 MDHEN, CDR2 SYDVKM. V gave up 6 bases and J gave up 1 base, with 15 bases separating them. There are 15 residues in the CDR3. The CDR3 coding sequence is TGTGCCAGCAGACCTCAGGTGCCCTATAACTATGGCTACACCTTC. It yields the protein CASRPQVPYNYGYTF.

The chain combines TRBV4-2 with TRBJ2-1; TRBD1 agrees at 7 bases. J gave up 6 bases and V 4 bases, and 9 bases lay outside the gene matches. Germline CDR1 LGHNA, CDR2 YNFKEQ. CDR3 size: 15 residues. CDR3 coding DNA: TGTGCCAGCAGCCCTGCCGGGACAGTAGCCAATGAGCAGTTCTTC. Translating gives CASSPAGTVANEQFF.

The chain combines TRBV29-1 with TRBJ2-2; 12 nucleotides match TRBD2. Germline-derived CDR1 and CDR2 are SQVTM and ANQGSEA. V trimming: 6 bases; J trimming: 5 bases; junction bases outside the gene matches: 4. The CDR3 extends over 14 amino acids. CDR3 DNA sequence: TGCAGCGTCCCCGGGACTAGCGGGACCGGGGAGCTGTTTTTT. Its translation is CSVPGTSGTGELFF.

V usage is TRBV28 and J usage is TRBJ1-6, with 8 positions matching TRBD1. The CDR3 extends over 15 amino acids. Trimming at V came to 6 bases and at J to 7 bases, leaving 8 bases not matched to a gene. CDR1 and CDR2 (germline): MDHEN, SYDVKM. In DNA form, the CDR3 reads TGTGCCAGCAGACGGAGACCAGGGGGCAATTCACCCCTCCACTTT. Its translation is CASRRRPGGNSPLHF.

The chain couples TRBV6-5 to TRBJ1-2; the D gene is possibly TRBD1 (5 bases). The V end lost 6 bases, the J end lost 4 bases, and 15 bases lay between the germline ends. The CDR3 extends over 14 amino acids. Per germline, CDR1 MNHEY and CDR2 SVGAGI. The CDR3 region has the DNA TGTGCCAGCAGCCCACCCGGGGGGGTCTATGGCTACACCTTC. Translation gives CASSPPGGVYGYTF.

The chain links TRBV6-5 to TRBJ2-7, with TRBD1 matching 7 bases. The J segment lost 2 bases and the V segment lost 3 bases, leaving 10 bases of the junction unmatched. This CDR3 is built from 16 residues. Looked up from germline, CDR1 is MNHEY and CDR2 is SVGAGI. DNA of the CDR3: TGTGCCAGCAGTTATTCGACAGGGACGTCTCCCTACGAGCAGTACTTC. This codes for CASSYSTGTSPYEQYF.

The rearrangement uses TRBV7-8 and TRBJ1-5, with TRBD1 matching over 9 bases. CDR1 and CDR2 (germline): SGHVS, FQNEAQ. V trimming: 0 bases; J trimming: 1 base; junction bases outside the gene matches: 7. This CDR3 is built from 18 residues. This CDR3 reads CASSLASGTGMSNQPQHF. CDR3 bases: TGTGCCAGCAGCTTAGCGAGCGGGACAGGGATGAGCAATCAGCCCCAGCATTTT.

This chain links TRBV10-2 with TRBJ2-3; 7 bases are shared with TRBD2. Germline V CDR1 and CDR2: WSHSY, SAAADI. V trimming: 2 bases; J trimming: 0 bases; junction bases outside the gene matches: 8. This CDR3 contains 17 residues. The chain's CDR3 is CASSEMAGVRSTDTQYF. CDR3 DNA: TGCGCCAGCAGTGAGATGGCGGGAGTACGTAGCACAGATACGCAGTATTTT.